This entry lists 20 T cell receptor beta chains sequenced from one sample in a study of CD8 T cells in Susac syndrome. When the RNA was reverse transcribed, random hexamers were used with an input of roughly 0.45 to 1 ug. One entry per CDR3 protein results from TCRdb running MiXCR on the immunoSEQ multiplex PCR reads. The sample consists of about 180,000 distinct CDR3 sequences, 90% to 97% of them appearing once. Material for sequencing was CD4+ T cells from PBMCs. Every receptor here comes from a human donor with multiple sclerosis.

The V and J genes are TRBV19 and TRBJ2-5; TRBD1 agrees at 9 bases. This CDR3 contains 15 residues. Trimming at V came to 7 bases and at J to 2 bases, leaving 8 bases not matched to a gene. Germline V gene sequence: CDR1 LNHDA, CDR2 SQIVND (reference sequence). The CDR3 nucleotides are TGTGCCAGTACCCTCGGGACAGGGAGACAAGAGACCCAGTACTTC. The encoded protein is CASTLGTGRQETQYF.

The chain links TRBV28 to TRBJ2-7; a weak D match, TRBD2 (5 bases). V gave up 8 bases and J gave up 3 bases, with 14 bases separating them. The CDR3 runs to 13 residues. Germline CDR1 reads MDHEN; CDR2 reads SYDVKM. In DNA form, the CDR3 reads TGTGCCAGCGTTCGGGGTGGCAGCTACGAGCAGTACTTC. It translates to CASVRGGSYEQYF.

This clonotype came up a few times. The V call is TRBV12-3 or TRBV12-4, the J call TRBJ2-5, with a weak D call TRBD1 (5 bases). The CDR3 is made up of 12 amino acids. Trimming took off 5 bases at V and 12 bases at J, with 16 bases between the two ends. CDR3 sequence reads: CASSDSFTAKYF. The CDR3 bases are TGTGCCAGCAGTGACAGTTTTACTGCGAAGTACTTC.

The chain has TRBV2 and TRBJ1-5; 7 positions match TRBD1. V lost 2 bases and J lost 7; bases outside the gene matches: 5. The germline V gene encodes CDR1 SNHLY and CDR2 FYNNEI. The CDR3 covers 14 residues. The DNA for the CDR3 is TGTGCCAGCAGTGAATTGGACAGGCAACAGCCCCAGCATTTT. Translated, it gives CASSELDRQQPQHF.

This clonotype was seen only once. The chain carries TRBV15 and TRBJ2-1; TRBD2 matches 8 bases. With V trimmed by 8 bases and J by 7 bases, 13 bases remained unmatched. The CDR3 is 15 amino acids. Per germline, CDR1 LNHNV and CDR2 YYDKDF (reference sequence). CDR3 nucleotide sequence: TGTGCCACCTCGACCGGGGGGGGCCTGAAGAATGAGCAGTTCTTC. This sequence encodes CATSTGGGLKNEQFF.

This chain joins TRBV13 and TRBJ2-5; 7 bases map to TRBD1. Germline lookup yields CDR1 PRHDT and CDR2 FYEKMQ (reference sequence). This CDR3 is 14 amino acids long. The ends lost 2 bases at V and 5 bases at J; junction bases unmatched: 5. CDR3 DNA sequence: TGTGCCAGCAGCTTAAGACAGGGTGGCGAGACCCAGTACTTC. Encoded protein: CASSLRQGGETQYF. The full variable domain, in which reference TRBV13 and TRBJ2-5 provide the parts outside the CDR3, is AAGVIQSPRHLIKEKRETATLKCYPIPRHDTVYWYQQGPGQDPQFLISFYEKMQSDKGSIPDRFSAQQFSDYHSELNMSSLELGDSALYFCASSLRQGGETQYFGPGTRLLVL.

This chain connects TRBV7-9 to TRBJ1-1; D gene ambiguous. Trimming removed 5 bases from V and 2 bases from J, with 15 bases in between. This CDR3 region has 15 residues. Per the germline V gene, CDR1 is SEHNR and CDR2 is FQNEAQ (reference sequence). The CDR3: CASSPSLGRNTEAFF. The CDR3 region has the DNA TGTGCCAGCAGCCCATCTTTGGGCCGCAACACTGAAGCTTTCTTT. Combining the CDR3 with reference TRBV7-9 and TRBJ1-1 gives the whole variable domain DTGVSQNPRHKITKRGQNVTFRCDPISEHNRLYWYRQTLGQGPEFLTYFQNEAQLEKSRLLSDRFSAERPKGSFSTLEIQRTEQGDSAMYLCASSPSLGRNTEAFFGQGTRLTVV.

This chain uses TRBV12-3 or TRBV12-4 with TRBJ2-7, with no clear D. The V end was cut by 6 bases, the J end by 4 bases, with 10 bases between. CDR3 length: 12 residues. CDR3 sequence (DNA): TGTGCCAGCAGCCTACAAACTTACGAGCAGTACTTC. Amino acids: CASSLQTYEQYF.

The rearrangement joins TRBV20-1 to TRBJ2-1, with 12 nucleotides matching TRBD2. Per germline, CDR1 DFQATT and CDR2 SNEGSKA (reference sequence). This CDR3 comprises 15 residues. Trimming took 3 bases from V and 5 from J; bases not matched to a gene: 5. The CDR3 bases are TGCAGTGCTAGTCGGACTAGCGGGACCCACAATGAGCAGTTCTTC. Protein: CSASRTSGTHNEQFF.

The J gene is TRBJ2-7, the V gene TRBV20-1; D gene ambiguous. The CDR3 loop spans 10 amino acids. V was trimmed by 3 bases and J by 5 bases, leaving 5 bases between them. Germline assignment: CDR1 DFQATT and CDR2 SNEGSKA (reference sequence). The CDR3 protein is CSASLNEQYF. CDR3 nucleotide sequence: TGCAGTGCTAGTTTGAACGAGCAGTACTTC.

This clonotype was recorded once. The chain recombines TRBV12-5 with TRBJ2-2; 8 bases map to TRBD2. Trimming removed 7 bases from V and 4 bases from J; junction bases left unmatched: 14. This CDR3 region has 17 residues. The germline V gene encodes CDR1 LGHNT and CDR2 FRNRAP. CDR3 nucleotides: TGTGCTAGTGCTCTCTCGGGGGGAGCGGGGGTCACCGGGGAGCTGTTTTTT. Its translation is CASALSGGAGVTGELFF.

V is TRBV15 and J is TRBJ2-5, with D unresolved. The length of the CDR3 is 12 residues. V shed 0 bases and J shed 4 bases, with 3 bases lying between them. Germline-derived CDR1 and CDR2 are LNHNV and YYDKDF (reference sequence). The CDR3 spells CATSRDSETQYF. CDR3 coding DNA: TGTGCCACCAGCAGAGATTCAGAGACCCAGTACTTC.

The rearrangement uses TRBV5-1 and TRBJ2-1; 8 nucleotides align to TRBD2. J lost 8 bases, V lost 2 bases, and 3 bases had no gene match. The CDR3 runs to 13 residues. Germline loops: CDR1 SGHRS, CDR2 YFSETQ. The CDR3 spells CASSFSGVDEQFF. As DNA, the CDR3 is TGCGCCAGCAGCTTTAGCGGGGTGGATGAGCAGTTCTTC.

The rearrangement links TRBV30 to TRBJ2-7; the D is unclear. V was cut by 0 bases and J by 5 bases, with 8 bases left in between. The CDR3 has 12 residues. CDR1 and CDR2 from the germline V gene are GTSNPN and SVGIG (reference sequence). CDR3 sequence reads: CAWSVPHNEQYF. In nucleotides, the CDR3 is TGTGCCTGGAGTGTACCCCACAACGAGCAGTACTTC.

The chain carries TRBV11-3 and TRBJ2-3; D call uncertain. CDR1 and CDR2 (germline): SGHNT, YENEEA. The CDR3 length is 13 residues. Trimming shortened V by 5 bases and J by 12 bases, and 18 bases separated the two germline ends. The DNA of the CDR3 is TGTGCCAGCAGCGCTTCTACCCCAGGCGCTCAGTATTTT. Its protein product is CASSASTPGAQYF.

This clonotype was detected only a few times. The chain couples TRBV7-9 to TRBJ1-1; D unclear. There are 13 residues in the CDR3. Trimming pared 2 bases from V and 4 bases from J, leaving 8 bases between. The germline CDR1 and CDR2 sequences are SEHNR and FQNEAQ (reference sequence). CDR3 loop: CASSLSSGTEAFF. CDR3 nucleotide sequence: TGTGCCAGCAGCTTATCGAGTGGCACTGAAGCTTTCTTT.

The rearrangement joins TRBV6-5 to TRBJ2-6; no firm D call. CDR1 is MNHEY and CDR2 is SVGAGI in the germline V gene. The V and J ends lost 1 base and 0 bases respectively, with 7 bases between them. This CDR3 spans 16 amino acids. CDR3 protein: CASSYYSGSGANVLTF. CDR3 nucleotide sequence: TGTGCCAGCAGTTACTACTCGGGCTCTGGGGCCAACGTCCTGACTTTC.

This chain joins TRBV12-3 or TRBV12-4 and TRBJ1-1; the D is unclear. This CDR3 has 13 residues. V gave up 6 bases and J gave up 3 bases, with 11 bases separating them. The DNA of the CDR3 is TGTGCCAGCAGAAGAGGCGGGTACACTGAAGCTTTCTTT. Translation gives CASRRGGYTEAFF.

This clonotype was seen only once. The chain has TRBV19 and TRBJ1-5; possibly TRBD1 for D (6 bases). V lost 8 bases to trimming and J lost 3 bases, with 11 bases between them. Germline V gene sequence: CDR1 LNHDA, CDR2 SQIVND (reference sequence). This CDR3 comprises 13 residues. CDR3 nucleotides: TGTGCCAGTTGCACAGGGTACAATCAGCCCCAGCATTTT. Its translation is CASCTGYNQPQHF. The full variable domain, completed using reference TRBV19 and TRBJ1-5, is DGGITQSPKYLFRKEGQNVTLSCEQNLNHDAMYWYRQDPGQGLRLIYYSQIVNDFQKGDIAEGYSVSREKKESFPLTVTSAQKNPTAFYLCASCTGYNQPQHFGDGTRLSIL.

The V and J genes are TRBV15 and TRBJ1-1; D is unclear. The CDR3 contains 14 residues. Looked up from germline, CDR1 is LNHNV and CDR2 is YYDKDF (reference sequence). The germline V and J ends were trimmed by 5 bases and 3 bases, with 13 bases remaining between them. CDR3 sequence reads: CATSGVTSYTEAFF. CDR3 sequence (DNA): TGTGCCACCAGCGGGGTAACTTCTTACACTGAAGCTTTCTTT.